A selection of T cell receptor beta chains follows, all from one sample in a study of patients and donors after allogeneic stem cell transplantation. TCRdb ran MiXCR on the RT-PCR reads and lists one entry per CDR3 protein. Of a few hundred thousand distinct CDR3 sequences in the sample, 13% to 15% were seen once. Specimen: blood, either unsorted or a sorted T cell fraction (not recorded which). These receptors all come from a human donor who was either an allogeneic HSCT recipient or a stem cell or donor lymphocyte infusion donor (not recorded which). It is not recorded whose cells these are; they may come from a transplant donor. Both conserved end residues are part of each CDR3. A D gene is named only where the DNA matches it firmly. Clone size appears in some rows only: once, few, many, or a class for an expanded clone.

CDR3nt: TGTGCCAGTAGCACGGGACAGTTTAACTACGAGCAGTACTTC
CDR3aa: CASSTGQFNYEQYF
abundance: few
d_gene: TRBD1
j_gene: TRBJ2-7
v_gene: TRBV19

CDR3nt: TGTGCCTGGAGGTGGTCCTCAAAAGGAGACCGCTACACCTTC
CDR3aa: CAWRWSSKGDRYTF
abundance: few
d_gene: NA
j_gene: TRBJ1-2
v_gene: TRBV30

CDR3nt: TGTGCCAGCAGTGAGTACGGCGGGGCCAACGTCCTGACTTTC
CDR3aa: CASSEYGGANVLTF
abundance: NA
d_gene: NA
j_gene: TRBJ2-6
v_gene: TRBV25-1

CDR3nt: TGTGCCTGGACCGGGACAGGATCCACTAACTATGGCTACACCTTC
CDR3aa: CAWTGTGSTNYGYTF
abundance: NA
d_gene: TRBD1
j_gene: TRBJ1-2
v_gene: TRBV30

CDR3nt: TGTGCCACCCGGTCCCCAGGGGGGCTTCAAGATACGCAGTATTTT
CDR3aa: CATRSPGGLQDTQYF
abundance: few
d_gene: NA
j_gene: TRBJ2-3
v_gene: TRBV6-1

CDR3nt: TGTGCCAGCAGCCAAGAGGGATGGGGAGAGCGTTCAAGTGGGGCCCAGTACTTC
CDR3aa: CASSQEGWGERSSGAQYF
abundance: few
d_gene: NA
j_gene: TRBJ2-5
v_gene: TRBV3-1

CDR3nt: TGTGCCAGCAGCCGGGGGACAGGAGCTTTCTTT
CDR3aa: CASSRGTGAFF
abundance: many
d_gene: TRBD1
j_gene: TRBJ1-1
v_gene: TRBV3-1

CDR3nt: TGTGCCAGCACCACGGGTTTCCCCGGGCGCGGCTACACCTTC
CDR3aa: CASTTGFPGRGYTF
abundance: few
d_gene: NA
j_gene: TRBJ1-2
v_gene: TRBV6-2/TRBV6-3

CDR3nt: TGCGCCAGCAGTGAGTCGAAAAGTATTTATGGCTACACCTTC
CDR3aa: CASSESKSIYGYTF
abundance: NA
d_gene: NA
j_gene: TRBJ1-2
v_gene: TRBV10-2

CDR3nt: TGTGCCAGCAGCTTGGGTATTTGGGATGAGCAGTTCTTC
CDR3aa: CASSLGIWDEQFF
abundance: many
d_gene: NA
j_gene: TRBJ2-1
v_gene: TRBV5-4

CDR3nt: TGCGCCAGCAGCTTGTCCGTAGGGGACGGTAGCACAGATACGCAGTATTTT
CDR3aa: CASSLSVGDGSTDTQYF
abundance: many
d_gene: NA
j_gene: TRBJ2-3
v_gene: TRBV5-1

CDR3nt: TGTGCCAGCAGTTTATTCCTCCGCGAGCAGTACTTC
CDR3aa: CASSLFLREQYF
abundance: many
d_gene: NA
j_gene: TRBJ2-7
v_gene: TRBV12-3/TRBV12-4

CDR3nt: NA
CDR3aa: CASSPEGRRTPGSCFF
abundance: few
d_gene: NA
j_gene: TRBJ2-2
v_gene: TRBV7-8

CDR3nt: TGTGCCAGCCGATTGGGGGCGGGGAGCAATCAGCCCCAGCATTTT
CDR3aa: CASRLGAGSNQPQHF
abundance: few
d_gene: NA
j_gene: TRBJ1-5
v_gene: TRBV28

CDR3nt: TGTGCCAGCACCCGACAGAAGTACTCCACCTACAATGAGCAGTTCTTC
CDR3aa: CASTRQKYSTYNEQFF
abundance: few
d_gene: NA
j_gene: TRBJ2-1
v_gene: TRBV27

CDR3nt: TGTGCCAGCAGCTTTGGAGTACGAGGGGTACCTGAGCAGTTCTTC
CDR3aa: CASSFGVRGVPEQFF
abundance: few
d_gene: NA
j_gene: TRBJ2-1
v_gene: TRBV5-6

CDR3nt: TGTGCTAGTGGTTCATCCCTCTCCGGGATGAGATACAATGAGCAGTTCTTC
CDR3aa: CASGSSLSGMRYNEQFF
abundance: few
d_gene: NA
j_gene: TRBJ2-1
v_gene: TRBV12-5

CDR3nt: TGTGCCAGCAGAGAAGACAGGGATAATTCACCCCTCCACTTT
CDR3aa: CASREDRDNSPLHF
abundance: few
d_gene: TRBD1
j_gene: TRBJ1-6
v_gene: TRBV2

CDR3nt: TGTGCCAGCTCACCGGGAGACAGGATCCAAGAGACCCAGTACTTC
CDR3aa: CASSPGDRIQETQYF
abundance: NA
d_gene: NA
j_gene: TRBJ2-5
v_gene: TRBV18

CDR3nt: TGCGGGGGCTGGCTAGCCTACAATGAGCAGTTCTTC
CDR3aa: CGGWLAYNEQFF
abundance: many
d_gene: NA
j_gene: TRBJ2-1
v_gene: TRBV29-1

CDR3nt: TGTGCCAGCAGTGTCCGGAGCGCCCAGGCGGGGGGGGTTAACAATGAGCAGTTCTTC
CDR3aa: CASSVRSAQAGGVNNEQFF
abundance: NA
d_gene: TRBD2
j_gene: TRBJ2-1
v_gene: TRBV6-1

CDR3nt: TGCGCCAGCAGCTCGGGGGAAAATTCACCCCTCCACTTT
CDR3aa: CASSSGENSPLHF
abundance: few
d_gene: NA
j_gene: TRBJ1-6
v_gene: TRBV5-1

CDR3nt: TGTGCCAGCAGCTTATTTGTGAGTCGGTCAGGGTTGAACACTGAAGCTTTCTTT
CDR3aa: CASSLFVSRSGLNTEAFF
abundance: few
d_gene: NA
j_gene: TRBJ1-1
v_gene: TRBV7-6

CDR3nt: TGTGCCAGCAGTGCCCCGGGGCCGCAGTACTTC
CDR3aa: CASSAPGPQYF
abundance: few
d_gene: NA
j_gene: TRBJ2-7
v_gene: TRBV6-1

CDR3nt: TGCGCCAGCAGCTTGGATCCGACAGGGCAATCTGGAAACACCATATATTTT
CDR3aa: CASSLDPTGQSGNTIYF
abundance: few
d_gene: TRBD1
j_gene: TRBJ1-3
v_gene: TRBV5-1

CDR3nt: TGCAGTGCTGGGGACTTATCCTACGAGCAGTACTTC
CDR3aa: CSAGDLSYEQYF
abundance: NA
d_gene: NA
j_gene: TRBJ2-7
v_gene: TRBV20-1

CDR3nt: TGTGCCATCAGCGGGCGGGAGGGCCTCTACAATGAGCAGTTCTTC
CDR3aa: CAISGREGLYNEQFF
abundance: many
d_gene: TRBD2
j_gene: TRBJ2-1
v_gene: TRBV10-3

CDR3nt: TGTGCCAGCAGGAGGGGAGATACGCAGTATTTT
CDR3aa: CASRRGDTQYF
abundance: many
d_gene: NA
j_gene: TRBJ2-3
v_gene: TRBV12-3/TRBV12-4

CDR3nt: TGTGCCAGCAGCCAAGACGGGAGGGCAGCGCATTCACCCCTCCACTTT
CDR3aa: CASSQDGRAAHSPLHF
abundance: many
d_gene: NA
j_gene: TRBJ1-6
v_gene: TRBV4-2

CDR3nt: TGTGCCAGCATCACTGGATCTGGGGGGCCAAACAATGAGCAGTTCTTC
CDR3aa: CASITGSGGPNNEQFF
abundance: many
d_gene: NA
j_gene: TRBJ2-1
v_gene: TRBV7-9

CDR3nt: TGTGCCAGCGTGACAGGGAATCTGGGTGAGCAGTTCTTC
CDR3aa: CASVTGNLGEQFF
abundance: many
d_gene: TRBD1
j_gene: TRBJ2-1
v_gene: TRBV9

CDR3nt: TGTGCCAGCAGCGTAGGGAGAGTTACTAACTATGGCTACACCTTC
CDR3aa: CASSVGRVTNYGYTF
abundance: NA
d_gene: NA
j_gene: TRBJ1-2
v_gene: TRBV9

CDR3nt: TGTGCCAGTAGAGGACAGGTTTCAAGCAATCAGCCCCAGCATTTT
CDR3aa: CASRGQVSSNQPQHF
abundance: many
d_gene: TRBD1
j_gene: TRBJ1-5
v_gene: TRBV19

CDR3nt: TGTGCCATCAGTGAGTCGACTGAAAGGGCTGGCTACACCTTC
CDR3aa: CAISESTERAGYTF
abundance: NA
d_gene: NA
j_gene: TRBJ1-2
v_gene: TRBV10-3

CDR3nt: TGTGCCAGCAGCCATGATATGGGAACGGGGGCTGCAGATACGCAGTATTTT
CDR3aa: CASSHDMGTGAADTQYF
abundance: few
d_gene: NA
j_gene: TRBJ2-3
v_gene: TRBV3-1

CDR3nt: TGTGCCAGCTCTCAGGGCAGCTCCAGCAATCAGCCCCAGCATTTT
CDR3aa: CASSQGSSSNQPQHF
abundance: NA
d_gene: NA
j_gene: TRBJ1-5
v_gene: TRBV18

CDR3nt: TGCAGTGCTAGAGTTCGACTTTACAATGAGCAGTTCTTC
CDR3aa: CSARVRLYNEQFF
abundance: NA
d_gene: NA
j_gene: TRBJ2-1
v_gene: TRBV20-1

CDR3nt: TGCGCCAGCAGCCCTAGCGGGGGCTACGAGCAGTACTTC
CDR3aa: CASSPSGGYEQYF
abundance: NA
d_gene: TRBD2
j_gene: TRBJ2-7
v_gene: TRBV4-3

CDR3nt: TGTGCCAGTAGTTACACCGGGACCTATGGCTACACCTTC
CDR3aa: CASSYTGTYGYTF
abundance: NA
d_gene: NA
j_gene: TRBJ1-2
v_gene: TRBV19

CDR3nt: TGTGCCAGCAGCTTACTAGCCGCCTACAATGAGCAGTTCTTC
CDR3aa: CASSLLAAYNEQFF
abundance: NA
d_gene: NA
j_gene: TRBJ2-1
v_gene: TRBV11-2

CDR3nt: TGCGCCAGCAGCCACGTAACAGGGGGGGCTACCGGGGAGCTGTTTTTT
CDR3aa: CASSHVTGGATGELFF
abundance: many
d_gene: NA
j_gene: TRBJ2-2
v_gene: TRBV4-1

CDR3nt: TGTGCCAGCAGTCCGGGACCCCTCGGAGATACGCAGTATTTT
CDR3aa: CASSPGPLGDTQYF
abundance: many
d_gene: NA
j_gene: TRBJ2-3
v_gene: TRBV12-3/TRBV12-4

CDR3nt: TGTGCCAGCAGCTTGGGACACGCAGATACGCAGTATTTT
CDR3aa: CASSLGHADTQYF
abundance: many
d_gene: NA
j_gene: TRBJ2-3
v_gene: TRBV7-3

CDR3nt: TGTGCCACCAGCAGAGTAGGGGAGGGGCCCCAGCATTTT
CDR3aa: CATSRVGEGPQHF
abundance: NA
d_gene: NA
j_gene: TRBJ1-5
v_gene: TRBV15

CDR3nt: TGTGCCAGCAGCTTATCTAGCGGGGGGTTTGCTGAGCAGTTCTTC
CDR3aa: CASSLSSGGFAEQFF
abundance: NA
d_gene: TRBD2
j_gene: TRBJ2-1
v_gene: TRBV7-2

CDR3nt: TGTGCCAGCAGCTGGGGGGCAGATACGCAGTATTTT
CDR3aa: CASSWGADTQYF
abundance: few
d_gene: NA
j_gene: TRBJ2-3
v_gene: TRBV7-8

CDR3nt: TGTGCCAGTAGTATTCAACGGGGGGATGAGCAGTTCTTC
CDR3aa: CASSIQRGDEQFF
abundance: NA
d_gene: TRBD2
j_gene: TRBJ2-1
v_gene: TRBV19

CDR3nt: TGTGCCAGCAGCGGTAGTCTGCGCACAGATACGCAGTATTTT
CDR3aa: CASSGSLRTDTQYF
abundance: NA
d_gene: NA
j_gene: TRBJ2-3
v_gene: TRBV11-3

CDR3nt: TGTGCCAGCAGCTTGATTGGATTCTATAGCAATCAGCCCCAGCATTTT
CDR3aa: CASSLIGFYSNQPQHF
abundance: NA
d_gene: NA
j_gene: TRBJ1-5
v_gene: TRBV5-8